The 22 T cell receptor beta chains presented below share a single source sample, sequenced in a study of T cells after yellow fever vaccination. A single record per CDR3 protein comes from TCRdb applying MiXCR to the 5' RACE reads. The table includes about 360,000 distinct CDR3 sequences, around 6.4% detected once. The specimen comprised PBMCs, sampled 5 days after the yellow fever booster vaccination. The origin of the receptors is a man aged 25-45 years who received the YFV17D yellow fever vaccine.

The rearrangement links TRBV3-1 to TRBJ2-5, with D tentatively TRBD1 or TRBD2 (5 bases each). This CDR3 region has 19 residues. The germline V and J ends were trimmed by 0 bases and 4 bases, with 24 bases remaining between them. Germline CDR1 and CDR2: LGHDT and YNNKEL (reference sequence). The DNA of the CDR3 is TGTGCCAGCAGCCAAGATGGTTGGGGGTCTGGTGGGAAGCGAGAGACCCAGTACTTC. Its protein is CASSQDGWGSGGKRETQYF.

In its sample, this clonotype was seen many times. V is TRBV29-1 and J is TRBJ2-5; the match to TRBD2 covers 7 bases. CDR1 and CDR2 from the germline V gene are SQVTM and ANQGSEA. The CDR3 runs to 16 residues. V shed 3 bases and J 6 bases; nucleotides not matched to a gene: 16. The CDR3: CSVEYLWAGDAKTQYF. CDR3 bases: TGCAGCGTTGAGTATTTGTGGGCGGGAGACGCGAAGACCCAGTACTTC.

The rearrangement uses TRBV2 and TRBJ1-5, with TRBD1 matching over 7 bases. Germline V gene lookup returns CDR1 SNHLY and CDR2 FYNNEI. V was pared by 7 bases and J by 8 bases, with 11 bases of the junction left unmatched. The CDR3 contains 14 residues. CDR3 residues: CASNPTGWGEPQHF. The CDR3 DNA sequence: TGTGCCAGCAACCCGACAGGGTGGGGTGAGCCCCAGCATTTT.

The chain employs TRBV23-1 and TRBJ2-7, with D tentatively TRBD2 (6 bases). TRBV23-1 is known as an ORF, though its function is uncertain. CDR3 length: 13 amino acids. Trimming took 7 bases from V and 3 from J, leaving 13 bases between them. Here the CDR3 DNA reads TGCGCCAGCACCCGGGGGAATTTCTACGAGCAGTACTTC. Translation: CASTRGNFYEQYF.

This clonotype was detected ten times or more. This chain joins TRBV20-1 and TRBJ2-5; TRBD2 matches at 10 bases. The germline gives CDR1 DFQATT, CDR2 SNEGSKA (reference sequence). The length of the CDR3 is 16 residues. Trimming cost V 0 bases and J 1 base; bases outside gene matches: 5. The CDR3 protein is CSARDPLAGVQETQYF. In DNA, the CDR3 is TGCAGTGCTAGAGATCCCCTAGCGGGAGTCCAAGAGACCCAGTACTTC.

This clonotype has only a few counts. This chain uses TRBV7-2 with TRBJ2-1; no clear D gene. The V gene's germline CDR1 is SGHTA and CDR2 FQGNSA. V shed 2 bases and J shed 2 bases, with 10 bases lying between them. The CDR3 runs to 15 residues. CDR3 DNA: TGTGCCAGCAGCTTAAATGTCCTAGCCTACAATGAGCAGTTCTTC. It is translated as CASSLNVLAYNEQFF.

Worth noting for this clonotype: The junction differs from germline at one of its ends, possibly a read error. The chain couples TRBV5-6 to TRBJ2-7; the D gene is possibly TRBD2 (5 bases). The CDR3 is made up of 17 amino acids. Germline V gives CDR1 SGHDT, CDR2 YYEEEE. The CDR3 DNA follows: TGTACCAGCAGCTTGGCGGTGGGAGTCGGCCCAAAGCACGAGCAGTACTTC. It specifies CTSSLAVGVGPKHEQYF.

The rearrangement links TRBV3-1 to TRBJ2-7, with a tentative D call TRBD1 (7 bases). V lost 4 bases to trimming and J lost 6 bases, with 16 bases between them. The germline CDR1 and CDR2 sequences are LGHDT and YNNKEL (reference sequence). CDR3 size: 14 residues. CDR3 residues: CASSPDREAGEQYF. The CDR3 nucleotides are TGTGCCAGCAGCCCTGACAGGGAGGCGGGCGAGCAGTACTTC.

In this sample, this clonotype turned up a few times. The V call is TRBV7-2, the J call TRBJ2-5; D not certain. Between the trimmed V and J ends, which lost 3 bases and 3 bases, there was a span of 8 bases. This CDR3 region has 13 residues. Looked up from germline, CDR1 is SGHTA and CDR2 is FQGNSA. CDR3 DNA: TGTGCCAGCAGCTTTTTCCGGGAAGAGACCCAGTACTTC. This translates into CASSFFREETQYF.

This clonotype has more than one count but fewer than ten. The chain joins TRBV5-1 to TRBJ2-4, with 10 bases lining up with TRBD1. Trimming took 4 bases from V and 9 from J; bases not matched to a gene: 10. The germline V gene has CDR1 SGHRS and CDR2 YFSETQ. The CDR3 length is 15 residues. The CDR3 bases are TGCGCCAGCAGCATGACAGGGGGCGCACTGTCCATTCAGTACTTC. It translates to CASSMTGGALSIQYF.

The chain has TRBV29-1 and TRBJ2-3, with TRBD2 matching 10 bases. Germline-derived CDR1 and CDR2 are SQVTM and ANQGSEA. Trimming took 7 bases from V and 6 from J; bases not matched to a gene: 1. This CDR3 is 11 amino acids long. The CDR3 sequence is CSASGSDTQYF. The CDR3 nucleotides read TGCAGCGCTAGCGGGAGTGATACGCAGTATTTT.

This clonotype was seen at least ten times. The germline gene is not matched at one end of the junction; a read error may be the cause. The rearrangement uses TRBV10-3 and TRBJ2-3, with D perhaps given as TRBD1 or TRBD2 (5 bases each). The germline V gene has CDR1 ENHRY and CDR2 SYGVKD. This CDR3 contains 11 residues. CDR3 region: CGASMGDTQYF. The CDR3 DNA sequence: TGCGGGGCGAGCATGGGGGATACGCAGTATTTT.

This clonotype was observed a few times. The V and J genes are TRBV6-1 and TRBJ1-2; 8 positions match TRBD1. CDR3 size: 13 residues. Germline CDR1 is MNHNS and CDR2 is SASEGT. V trimming: 5 bases; J trimming: 8 bases; junction bases outside the gene matches: 7. CDR3 sequence: CASSRQGRRGYTF. In DNA form, the CDR3 reads TGTGCCAGCAGTCGACAGGGGAGAAGAGGCTACACCTTC.

As to this clonotype: This may come from a read error, since a much larger clone is one base off. The chain links TRBV6-2 or TRBV6-3 to TRBJ2-1, with 7 bases identical to TRBD1. Germline trimming cut 7 bases from V and 4 bases from J; bases unmatched to any gene: 10. Germline V gene sequence: CDR1 MNHEY, CDR2 SVGEGT. This CDR3 region has 15 residues. CDR3 region: CASNAPGQTYNEQFF. The CDR3, as DNA: TGTGCCAGCAACGCGCCGGGACAGACGTACAATGAGCAGTTCTTC.

This clonotype occurred a few times. The chain employs TRBV20-1 and TRBJ1-1; 7 bases map to TRBD1. After removal of 5 bases from V and 4 bases from J, the junction contained 7 bases not matched to a gene. Germline CDR1 and CDR2: DFQATT and SNEGSKA (reference sequence). This CDR3 has 13 residues. The CDR3 nucleotides read TGCAGTGCTCGACGACAGGGAGCCACTGAAGCTTTCTTT. It specifies CSARRQGATEAFF.

This clonotype was detected only a few times. The rearrangement joins TRBV5-1 to TRBJ2-2; TRBD2 aligns across 8 bases. The CDR3 extends over 14 amino acids. Germline V gene data show CDR1 as SGHRS and CDR2 as YFSETQ. V gave up 4 bases and J gave up 6 bases; unmatched junction bases: 5. DNA of the CDR3: TGCGCCAGCAGCGGCGGGAGGAGGTCCGGGGAGCTGTTTTTT. This translates into CASSGGRRSGELFF.

V is TRBV5-5 and J is TRBJ2-7, with D tentatively TRBD2 (7 bases). The germline V gene encodes CDR1 SGHKS and CDR2 YYEKEE (reference sequence). The CDR3 loop spans 15 amino acids. The V gene lost 2 bases and the J gene lost 7 bases, with 19 bases spanning the gap. The CDR3 here is CASSFGGGRSWEQYF. Here the CDR3 DNA reads TGTGCCAGCAGCTTCGGGGGCGGGAGAAGTTGGGAGCAGTACTTC. Full variable domain (outside the CDR3, taken from reference TRBV5-5 and TRBJ2-7): DAGVTQSPTHLIKTRGQQVTLRCSPISGHKSVSWYQQVLGQGPQFIFQYYEKEERGRGNFPDRFSARQFPNYSSELNVNALLLGDSALYLCASSFGGGRSWEQYFGPGTRLTVT.

This clonotype was detected only a few times. The chain has TRBV5-1 and TRBJ1-1, with 8 bases identical to TRBD1. Germline values: CDR1 SGHRS, CDR2 YFSETQ. CDR3 size: 16 residues. After removal of 2 bases from V and 0 bases from J, the junction contained 6 bases not matched to a gene. This CDR3 is CASSLRGQGMNTEAFF. CDR3 DNA sequence: TGCGCCAGCAGCTTAAGAGGACAGGGAATGAACACTGAAGCTTTCTTT.

This clonotype was counted a few times. This chain connects TRBV18 to TRBJ2-3; D is undetermined. Germline V gene lookup returns CDR1 KGHSH and CDR2 LQKENI. The CDR3 sequence is 15 residues long. The V end was cut by 0 bases, the J end by 0 bases, with 7 bases between. The DNA of the CDR3 is TGTGCCAGCTCACCACCGGTCACAAGCACAGATACGCAGTATTTT. It specifies CASSPPVTSTDTQYF.

The table lists this clonotype with a few counts. This rearrangement joins TRBV19 to TRBJ2-5; TRBD2 matches 14 bases. The CDR3 spans 15 residues. The V and J ends lost 6 bases and 4 bases, in that order; junction bases with no gene match: 4. CDR1 LNHDA and CDR2 SQIVND come from the germline V gene (reference sequence). CDR3 bases: TGTGCCAGTAGAGGGACTAGCGGGAGTAGAGAGACCCAGTACTTC. Its protein is CASRGTSGSRETQYF.

This clonotype was observed at least ten times. The chain couples TRBV6-5 to TRBJ2-7; 13 bases align to TRBD2. Germline V gene sequence: CDR1 MNHEY, CDR2 SVGAGI. Unmatched junction bases numbered 6, after V lost 0 bases and J lost 7 bases. The CDR3 consists of 16 residues. Here the CDR3 reads CASSYSPGLAGQEQYF. The CDR3, as DNA: TGTGCCAGCAGTTACTCCCCGGGACTAGCGGGACAAGAGCAGTACTTC.

This chain connects TRBV15 to TRBJ1-5; TRBD1 is a possible D gene (5 bases). The germline V gene has CDR1 LNHNV and CDR2 YYDKDF (reference sequence). This CDR3 is 16 amino acids long. V was clipped by 3 bases and J by 7 bases, with 19 bases between them. CDR3 in amino acids: CATSRASGTEAQPQHF. CDR3 nucleotide sequence: TGTGCCACCAGCAGGGCATCCGGGACGGAGGCCCAGCCCCAGCATTTT.